The 8 T cell receptor beta chains presented below share a single source sample, sequenced in a study of T cells in Graves' hyperthyroidism and ophthalmopathy. Amplified regions were TCR beta CDR3 sequences from RNA transcripts. The primer set for the first-round RT-PCR of the TCR CDR3 was HTBI. TCRdb passed the multiplex PCR reads through MiXCR, listing each CDR3 protein once. The repertoire holds about 250,000 distinct CDR3 sequences, with 13% to 15% as singletons. Sequencing was performed on blood. The source is a woman between 45 and 65 years old with Graves' hyperthyroidism that later progressed to Graves' ophthalmopathy.

The chain joins TRBV13 to TRBJ1-1; 7 nucleotides agree with TRBD1. CDR3 length equals 15 residues. Germline V gene lookup returns CDR1 PRHDT and CDR2 FYEKMQ (reference sequence). V gave up 7 bases and J gave up 0 bases; unmatched junction bases: 8. Here the CDR3 reads CASNDRDSLNTEAFF. CDR3 DNA sequence: TGTGCCAGCAACGACAGGGACAGCCTGAACACTGAAGCTTTCTTT.

Many counts were recorded for this clonotype. The chain combines TRBV5-1 with TRBJ2-7; 12 positions match TRBD2. CDR3 size: 16 residues. V lost 4 bases, J lost 3 bases, and 8 bases stayed unmatched. CDR1 is SGHRS, CDR2 YFSETQ, per germline. The CDR3 coding sequence is TGCGCCAGCAGCCCCGGGACTAGCGGGTCCCTCTACGAGCAGTACTTC. Translated: CASSPGTSGSLYEQYF. The whole variable domain, remainder taken from reference TRBV5-1 and TRBJ2-7, is KAGVTQTPRYLIKTRGQQVTLSCSPISGHRSVSWYQQTPGQGLQFLFEYFSETQRNKGNFPGRFSGRQFSNSRSEMNVSTLELGDSALYLCASSPGTSGSLYEQYFGPGTRLTVT.

Points on this clonotype: This may be a read error, as it is one base from a much larger clone. The chain combines TRBV18 with TRBJ1-3; weak D call: TRBD1 (5 bases). The germline gives CDR1 KGHSH, CDR2 LQKENI. CDR3 length equals 14 residues. The CDR3 loop is CASSPAGSGDTIYF. DNA for the CDR3: TGTGCCAGCTCACCAGCAGGGTCTGGAGACACCATATATTTT.

This clonotype was recorded at least ten times. V and J are TRBV6-1 and TRBJ2-7; TRBD1 agrees at 9 bases. The CDR3 covers 15 residues. The germline V gene encodes CDR1 MNHNS and CDR2 SASEGT. V shed 5 bases, J shed 1 base, and the junction held 6 bases outside the gene matches. CDR3 DNA sequence: TGTGCCAGCAGTCCTACAGGGGGCAGTTCCTACGAGCAGTACTTC. Protein: CASSPTGGSSYEQYF.

This clonotype came up many times. This chain links TRBV6-4 with TRBJ1-2; 7 positions match TRBD1. Germline CDR1 MRHNA, CDR2 SNTAGT. The junction had 13 bases not matched to a gene; V was cut back by 7 bases and J by 8 bases. The CDR3 runs to 14 residues. The CDR3 reads CASKRQGSLGGYTF. The CDR3 DNA is TGTGCCAGCAAAAGACAGGGAAGTTTGGGCGGCTACACCTTC.

The V call is TRBV25-1, the J call TRBJ2-6; D is uncertain. Trimming removed 7 bases at V and 0 bases at J, with 10 bases between. This CDR3 is built from 15 residues. Per germline, CDR1 MGHDK and CDR2 SYGVNS. CDR3: CASMNGFSGANVLTF. The CDR3, as DNA: TGTGCCAGCATGAATGGATTCTCTGGGGCCAACGTCCTGACTTTC.

This clonotype was found many times. The chain recombines TRBV12-3 or TRBV12-4 with TRBJ2-3; 8 bases agree with TRBD2. This CDR3 comprises 16 residues. V was pared by 6 bases and J by 3 bases, with 11 bases of the junction left unmatched. This CDR3 reads CASRHISGSGTDTQYF. The CDR3 DNA reads TGTGCCAGCAGGCACATAAGCGGGAGTGGAACAGATACGCAGTATTTT.

This clonotype was observed many times. V usage is TRBV2 and J usage is TRBJ2-6; D might be TRBD2 (6 bases). The CDR3 has 15 residues. The germline V gene encodes CDR1 SNHLY and CDR2 FYNNEI. V was cut by 3 bases and J by 4 bases, with 10 bases left in between. The CDR3 DNA sequence: TGTGCCAGCAGTGAGTCGGGAGCCGGGGCCAACGTCCTGACTTTC. Amino acid sequence: CASSESGAGANVLTF. The whole variable domain, filled in from reference TRBV2 and TRBJ2-6, reads EPEVTQTPSHQVTQMGQEVILRCVPISNHLYFYWYRQILGQKVEFLVSFYNNEISEKSEIFDDQFSVERPDGSNFTLKIRSTKLEDSAMYFCASSESGAGANVLTFGAGSRLTVL.